This entry concerns a single T cell receptor beta chain. These data are taken from a study of blood T cell repertoires in COVID-19. Study-wide context: Material from acute and convalescent COVID-19 was sourced from the United States, Italy and Spain. In each case, the material was cDNA or gDNA derived from T cells, B-cell-depleted T cells, or PBMCs.

Original methodology: Researchers report that nucleated cell counts were estimated from reference gene primer amplification. The table came from immunoSEQ multiplex PCR; TCRdb's copy has only in-frame clones and leaves some out. The V and J calls and the clone size are those of that table, but D and trimming were determined from the DNA. The sample yields about 77,000 clones, 70% to 80% seen once. Trimming cost V 0 bases and J 2 bases; bases outside gene matches: 3. The CDR3 sequence is 16 residues long. Per germline, CDR1 SGHRS and CDR2 YFSETQ. The chain recombines TRBV5-1 with TRBJ2-1, with 9 bases fitting TRBD2. The sequencing sample was made of peripheral blood. The receptor was isolated from a man between 65 and 85 years old with active or convalescent COVID-19. CDR3 sequence (DNA): TGCGCCAGCAGCTTGGTGGCGGGGGGGCCCTACAATGAGCAGTTCTTC. Residues: CASSLVAGGPYNEQFF.